These 11 T cell receptor beta chains originate from one sample sequenced in a study of control samples from healthy donors and cancer patients. Sequenced by immunoSEQ multiplex PCR; TCRdb stores in-frame clones only, minus some. The sample consists of 150,000 to 200,000 clones, 90% to 95% of them appearing once. The sequenced material came from blood. All receptors derive from a woman aged 25-40 years in good health.

The CDR3 reads CASSEVDRDGYTF. The CDR3 DNA is TGTGCCAGCAGTGAAGTCGACAGGGACGGCTACACCTTC. The chain employs TRBV6-1 and TRBJ1-2, with 7 bases identical to TRBD1. V gave up 1 base and J gave up 8 bases; unmatched junction bases: 4. In germline, CDR1 is MNHNS, CDR2 SASEGT. This CDR3 comprises 13 residues.

V usage is TRBV6-2 or TRBV6-3 and J usage is TRBJ1-5, with D perhaps TRBD1 (6 bases). There are 14 residues in the CDR3. CDR1 is MNHEY, CDR2 SVGEGT, per germline. With 2 bases removed from V and 6 bases from J, the gap between germline ends came to 11 bases. The CDR3, as DNA: TGTGCCAGCAGTTACGGTAGGGGGGTTCAGCCCCAGCATTTT. Translated: CASSYGRGVQPQHF.

This clone was detected a few times. The J gene is TRBJ2-5, the V gene TRBV3-1 (or the pseudogene TRBV3-2), with D perhaps being TRBD1 or TRBD2 (5 bases each). Germline V gene lookup returns CDR1 LGHDT and CDR2 YNNKEL (reference sequence). The CDR3 consists of 13 residues. Trimming removed 1 base at V and 4 bases at J, with 7 bases between. The CDR3 spells CASSQAGGETQYF. CDR3 DNA: TGTGCCAGCAGCCAAGCTGGGGGAGAGACCCAGTACTTC.

This sequence joins TRBV20-1 and TRBJ2-3; 12 bases align to TRBD2. The V segment lost 3 bases and the J segment 5 bases; nucleotides outside the gene matches: 3. The germline V gene has CDR1 DFQATT and CDR2 SNEGSKA (reference sequence). The CDR3 totals 14 residues. CDR3 sequence: CSASLAGGEDTQYF. CDR3 nucleotide sequence: TGCAGTGCTAGTCTAGCGGGGGGGGAAGATACGCAGTATTTT.

This clone was picked up one time. The rearrangement uses TRBV24-1 and TRBJ1-1, with 9 bases that match TRBD1. The CDR3 is 17 residues long. Germline V CDR1 and CDR2: KGHDR, SFDVKD. V lost 3 bases to trimming and J lost 5 bases; unmatched junction nucleotides: 12. The CDR3 bases are TGTGCCACCAGTGATCCCGGGACAGGGAAGGGGGGGACTGAAGCTTTCTTT. Its translation: CATSDPGTGKGGTEAFF.

This clone was found once. The chain recombines TRBV10-3 with TRBJ1-3; tentatively, D is TRBD1 (6 bases). CDR1 is ENHRY, CDR2 SYGVKD, per germline. Trimming shortened V by 4 bases and J by 5 bases, and 12 bases separated the two germline ends. CDR3 length equals 14 residues. CDR3 nucleotide sequence: TGTGCCATCAGTGTCGGGGACACTAGAAACACCATATATTTT. Translated: CAISVGDTRNTIYF.

The sample holds one count of this clone. This rearrangement joins TRBV12-3 or TRBV12-4 to TRBJ1-2; TRBD1 is a possible D gene (5 bases). The CDR3 has 13 residues. Trimming shortened V by 7 bases and J by 3 bases, and 12 bases separated the two germline ends. CDR3 loop: CASKPGPYYGYTF. CDR3 sequence (DNA): TGTGCCAGCAAGCCGGGACCTTACTATGGCTACACCTTC.

The chain recombines TRBV28 with TRBJ2-4; D is possibly TRBD2 (7 bases). The CDR3 spans 17 residues. The ends were cut back, 0 bases at V and 0 bases at J, with 12 bases in the middle. The germline V gene encodes CDR1 MDHEN and CDR2 SYDVKM. The CDR3 sequence is CASSLWGGGLAKNIQYF. DNA for the CDR3: TGTGCCAGCAGTTTATGGGGCGGGGGCTTAGCCAAAAACATTCAGTACTTC.

The chain joins TRBV4-1 to TRBJ1-4; a weak D match, TRBD1 (5 bases). The V end was cut by 0 bases, the J end by 8 bases, with 7 bases between. The CDR3 has 13 amino acids. Per germline, CDR1 MGHRA and CDR2 YSYEKL. The CDR3 region has the DNA TGCGCCAGCAGCCAAGATGGGGGAGAAAAACTGTTTTTT. It specifies CASSQDGGEKLFF.

The chain links TRBV6-2 or TRBV6-3 to TRBJ2-1; TRBD2 matches 10 bases. CDR1 is MNHEY and CDR2 is SVGEGT in the germline V gene. This CDR3 is built from 15 residues. V was clipped by 4 bases and J by 0 bases; unmatched bases: 0. CDR3 bases: TGTGCCAGCAGTTCTAGCGGGAGCTCCTACAATGAGCAGTTCTTC. Translated: CASSSSGSSYNEQFF.

DNA for the CDR3: TGTGCCAGCAGTGAGTACAGGGTGACTGAAGCTTTCTTT. Its translation: CASSEYRVTEAFF. The chain has TRBV6-1 and TRBJ1-1, with a possible D match to TRBD1 (6 bases). From germline, CDR1 is MNHNS and CDR2 SASEGT. Trimming pared 3 bases from V and 5 bases from J, leaving 10 bases between. The CDR3 length is 13 residues.